The 29 T cell receptor beta chains given below trace back to one sample, sequenced in a study of cytomegalovirus exposure and HLA in healthy donors. The study ran its PCR with 60 Vbeta and 13 Jbeta primers. Profiling relied on immunoSEQ multiplex PCR, and the TCRdb table lists in-frame clones only, not all of them. The table lists tens of thousands of clones, around 73% of them singletons. Input material: PBMCs. These receptors all come from a woman aged 35 to 49 in good health and CMV-seronegative.

This clone was seen a handful of times. CDR3 sequence: CASSFPGGQQYF. DNA for the CDR3: TGTGCCAGCAGTTTCCCCGGGGGGCAGCAGTACTTC. The V call is TRBV6-5, the J call TRBJ2-7; D may be TRBD2 (7 bases). The CDR3 runs to 12 residues. Trimming took off 4 bases at V and 8 bases at J, with 12 bases between the two ends. Germline assignment: CDR1 MNHEY and CDR2 SVGAGI.

The chain uses TRBV29-1 and TRBJ1-1, with 7 nucleotides matching TRBD1. Germline CDR1 reads SQVTM; CDR2 reads ANQGSEA. The trim removed 0 bases at V and 0 bases at J, leaving 10 bases unmatched. The CDR3 spans 17 residues. The CDR3 here is CSVEDTARDSLNTEAFF. The CDR3 DNA sequence: TGCAGCGTTGAAGATACTGCCCGGGACAGCCTGAACACTGAAGCTTTCTTT.

The genes are TRBV11-2 and TRBJ1-4, with 8 nucleotides matching TRBD1. CDR3 length: 14 amino acids. CDR1 is SGHAT, CDR2 FQNNGV, per germline. Unmatched junction bases numbered 7, after V lost 5 bases and J lost 8 bases. The DNA of the CDR3 is TGTGCCAGCAGCCTAGGACAGGGTGGGGAAAAACTGTTTTTT. Translating gives CASSLGQGGEKLFF.

This clone was recorded many times. J is TRBJ1-5 and V is TRBV5-1, with D possibly TRBD1 on 6 matching bases. Looked up from germline, CDR1 is SGHRS and CDR2 is YFSETQ. The CDR3 runs 13 residues. V lost 2 bases to trimming and J lost 5 bases, with 8 bases between them. This CDR3 is CASSFEGDQPQHF. The DNA of the CDR3 is TGCGCCAGCAGCTTTGAGGGGGATCAGCCCCAGCATTTT.

CDR3 nucleotide sequence: TGCGCCAGCAGCTTGGCCGTCGGTGGAGGATACGAGCAGTACTTC. Amino acids: CASSLAVGGGYEQYF. The V call is TRBV5-1, the J call TRBJ2-5; possible D gene TRBD2, 5 bases. The end of the DNA is better explained by TRBJ2-7, so the J call may be wrong. This CDR3 comprises 15 residues. CDR1 is SGHRS and CDR2 is YFSETQ in the germline V gene.

In its sample, this clone was seen once. V is TRBV2 and J is TRBJ2-5; D perhaps matches TRBD1 (6 bases). V lost 2 bases and J 1 base, leaving 11 bases between the germline ends. The CDR3 length is 15 residues. Germline lookup yields CDR1 SNHLY and CDR2 FYNNEI. Written as DNA, the CDR3 is TGTGCCAGCAGTGAATGGGGGCAGTTCCAAGAGACCCAGTACTTC. It translates to CASSEWGQFQETQYF.

The J gene is TRBJ2-1, the V gene TRBV28, with D possibly TRBD1 on 5 matching bases. Trimming removed 3 bases from V and 12 bases from J, with 18 bases in between. This CDR3 has 14 residues. Germline values: CDR1 MDHEN, CDR2 SYDVKM. This CDR3 reads CASSLGQGRRTQFF. The DNA of the CDR3 is TGTGCCAGCAGTTTGGGCCAGGGCCGACGTACGCAGTTCTTC.

The sample holds a few counts of this clone. The rearrangement uses TRBV4-2 and TRBJ2-1; possibly TRBD1 for D (6 bases). In germline, CDR1 is LGHNA, CDR2 YNFKEQ. CDR3 size: 14 residues. Trimming pared 3 bases from V and 7 bases from J, leaving 13 bases between. The CDR3 reads CASSQKWGPNEQFF. CDR3 nucleotides: TGTGCCAGCAGCCAGAAGTGGGGGCCTAATGAGCAGTTCTTC.

This clone turned up a few times. V gene TRBV28 combines with J gene TRBJ1-4; D is unresolved. V was cut by 5 bases and J by 8 bases, with 18 bases left in between. Germline CDR1 and CDR2: MDHEN and SYDVKM. This CDR3 is 15 amino acids long. The CDR3 reads CASSRGGLVGEKLFF. CDR3 DNA: TGTGCCAGCAGTCGGGGAGGTCTGGTAGGGGAAAAACTGTTTTTT.

CDR3 DNA sequence: TGTGCCACCAGCAGAGATCTGATTCGTGGAGGGGCTAACACAGATACGCAGTATTTT. Translating it yields CATSRDLIRGGANTDTQYF. The chain couples TRBV15 to TRBJ2-3, with a tentative D call TRBD2 (6 bases). CDR1 is LNHNV and CDR2 is YYDKDF in the germline V gene (reference sequence). Trimming shortened V by 0 bases and J by 2 bases, and 21 bases separated the two germline ends. CDR3 length: 19 residues.

This clone showed up just a few times. The chain has TRBV5-1 and TRBJ1-1, with TRBD1 as a possible D gene (5 bases). CDR1 is SGHRS and CDR2 is YFSETQ in the germline V gene. Trimming removed 9 bases at V and 4 bases at J, with 25 bases between. The CDR3 runs 16 residues. The CDR3 nucleotides read TGCGCCACCTCAACGTTGGGGGGACCTGCCCCCACTGAAGCTTTCTTT. Its translation: CATSTLGGPAPTEAFF.

The chain uses TRBV10-3 and TRBJ1-2, with D possibly being TRBD1 (5 bases). This CDR3 comprises 15 residues. Per the germline V gene, CDR1 is ENHRY and CDR2 is SYGVKD. V was trimmed by 8 bases and J by 0 bases, leaving 16 bases between them. As DNA, the CDR3 is TGTGCCATCGCTTCCATGACAGAAACTAACTATGGCTACACCTTC. It is translated as CAIASMTETNYGYTF.

The chain recombines TRBV2 with TRBJ1-5; 8 nucleotides align to TRBD1. The V gene's germline CDR1 is SNHLY and CDR2 FYNNEI. Losses at the gene ends were 6 bases for V and 5 bases for J; bases not matched to a gene: 9. This CDR3 region has 15 residues. The CDR3 DNA reads as TGTGCCAGCAGCAGAGACAGGGGCCGGGATCAGCCCCAGCATTTT. As protein: CASSRDRGRDQPQHF.

The chain has TRBV27 and TRBJ2-1; 7 nucleotides match TRBD2. Germline CDR1 MNHEY, CDR2 SMNVEV (reference sequence). The CDR3 is 16 amino acids. With V trimmed by 4 bases and J by 6 bases, 12 bases remained unmatched. The CDR3, as DNA: TGTGCCAGCAGTTCTCCAGGCGGGAGTACTCGCAATGAGCAGTTCTTC. It is translated as CASSSPGGSTRNEQFF.

The chain links TRBV28 to TRBJ2-3; TRBD2 might be the D (8 bases). Germline assignment: CDR1 MDHEN and CDR2 SYDVKM. The CDR3 loop spans 17 amino acids. V was pared by 4 bases and J by 2 bases, with 19 bases between. The DNA of the CDR3 is TGTGCCAGCAGTTCACAGGGGAGCGGGGGTTTCACAGATACGCAGTATTTT. It codes for CASSSQGSGGFTDTQYF.

This clone has a single count. The gene calls are TRBV27 and TRBJ2-1; 15 bases agree with TRBD2. After removal of 3 bases from V and 9 bases from J, the junction contained 6 bases not matched to a gene. CDR1 is MNHEY and CDR2 is SMNVEV in the germline V gene (reference sequence). The CDR3 is 16 residues long. The CDR3 protein is CASSFSGLAGGIEQFF. CDR3 DNA sequence: TGTGCCAGCAGTTTTTCAGGACTAGCGGGAGGGATTGAGCAGTTCTTC.

CDR3 amino acids: CATDRDSSSYEQYF. CDR3 coding DNA: TGTGCCACTGACCGGGACTCGAGCTCCTACGAGCAGTACTTC. The chain uses TRBV10-3 and TRBJ2-7, with D possibly TRBD2 on 6 matching bases. The germline CDR1 and CDR2 sequences are ENHRY and SYGVKD. The V end lost 10 bases, the J end lost 0 bases, and 16 bases lay between the germline ends. The CDR3 runs to 14 residues.

This rearrangement joins TRBV7-9 to TRBJ2-1; TRBD1 matches at 9 bases. CDR1 is SEHNR and CDR2 is FQNEAQ in the germline V gene (reference sequence). The CDR3 runs to 15 residues. V was clipped by 4 bases and J by 7 bases; unmatched bases: 8. Here the CDR3 DNA reads TGTGCCAGCAGCTGGACAGGGGCCGGTAGGAATGAGCAGTTCTTC. Translated: CASSWTGAGRNEQFF. The complete variable domain, with remaining parts taken from reference TRBV7-9 and TRBJ2-1, reads DTGVSQNPRHKITKRGQNVTFRCDPISEHNRLYWYRQTLGQGPEFLTYFQNEAQLEKSRLLSDRFSAERPKGSFSTLEIQRTEQGDSAMYLCASSWTGAGRNEQFFGPGTRLTVL.

The V and J genes are TRBV5-4 and TRBJ2-1; 10 positions agree with TRBD2. The length of the CDR3 is 15 residues. J was trimmed by 5 bases and V by 1 base; bases with no gene match: 3. The germline CDR1 and CDR2 sequences are SGHNT and YYREEE (reference sequence). CDR3: CASSLTSGTHNEQFF. CDR3 coding DNA: TGTGCCAGCAGCTTGACTAGCGGGACCCACAATGAGCAGTTCTTC.

The rearrangement joins TRBV19 to TRBJ2-5; 14 bases align to TRBD2. CDR1 LNHDA and CDR2 SQIVND come from the germline V gene (reference sequence). The CDR3 loop spans 16 amino acids. The V segment lost 5 bases and the J segment 5 bases; nucleotides outside the gene matches: 7. The CDR3 region has the DNA TGTGCCAGTAGTCCAAGGACTAGCGGGAGGTCGGAGACCCAGTACTTC. Translating it yields CASSPRTSGRSETQYF. The variable domain in full, with the rest retrieved from reference TRBV19 and TRBJ2-5, is DGGITQSPKYLFRKEGQNVTLSCEQNLNHDAMYWYRQDPGQGLRLIYYSQIVNDFQKGDIAEGYSVSREKKESFPLTVTSAQKNPTAFYLCASSPRTSGRSETQYFGPGTRLLVL.

Concerning this clone: A junction end diverges from the germline sequence, so it may reflect a read error. This sequence joins TRBV5-1 and TRBJ2-7; maybe TRBD1 (5 bases). Germline loops: CDR1 SGHRS, CDR2 YFSETQ. This CDR3 contains 12 residues. The CDR3 sequence is CASSLDRSKRNF. The CDR3 DNA sequence: TGCGCCAGCAGTCTAGACAGAAGCAAACGAAACTTC.

The chain carries TRBV11-2 and TRBJ1-2; D is undetermined. This CDR3 has 13 amino acids. V was pared by 4 bases and J by 4 bases, with 10 bases between. Germline CDR1 is SGHAT and CDR2 is FQNNGV. CDR3 sequence: CASSSSWAYGYTF. CDR3 in DNA: TGTGCCAGCAGCTCCTCGTGGGCCTATGGCTACACCTTC. Using reference TRBV11-2 and TRBJ1-2 for the parts outside the CDR3, the full variable domain is EAGVAQSPRYKIIEKRQSVAFWCNPISGHATLYWYQQILGQGPKLLIQFQNNGVVDDSQLPKDRFSAERLKGVDSTLKIQPAKLEDSAVYLCASSSSWAYGYTFGSGTRLTVV.

The chain employs TRBV27 and TRBJ2-7, with a possible D match to TRBD2 (6 bases). This CDR3 region has 15 residues. Germline CDR1 reads MNHEY; CDR2 reads SMNVEV (reference sequence). V lost 10 bases to trimming and J lost 2 bases, with 21 bases between them. CDR3 protein: CATSKREAPTYEQYF. CDR3 nucleotide sequence: TGTGCCACCTCGAAGAGGGAGGCACCCACCTACGAGCAGTACTTC.

The chain links TRBV6-6 to TRBJ1-2, with TRBD1 matching 8 bases. The CDR3 loop spans 14 amino acids. V shed 4 bases and J 4 bases; nucleotides not matched to a gene: 5. The germline gives CDR1 MNHNY, CDR2 SVGAGI (reference sequence). CDR3 in DNA: TGTGCCAGCAGTTCCAGGGGGCTTGTCTATGGCTACACCTTC. This encodes CASSSRGLVYGYTF.

This rearrangement joins TRBV29-1 to TRBJ1-2; tentatively, D is TRBD1 (5 bases). CDR1 is SQVTM, CDR2 ANQGSEA, per germline. The CDR3 runs 12 residues. Trimming removed 2 bases at V and 5 bases at J, with 9 bases between. The CDR3 loop is CSVEKGRYGYTF. The DNA of the CDR3 is TGCAGCGTTGAAAAGGGGCGATATGGCTACACCTTC. Supplemented by reference TRBV29-1 and TRBJ1-2, the full variable domain reads SAVISQKPSRDICQRGTSLTIQCQVDSQVTMMFWYRQQPGQSLTLIATANQGSEATYESGFVIDKFPISRPNLTFSTLTVSNMSPEDSSIYLCSVEKGRYGYTFGSGTRLTVV.

The chain carries TRBV27 and TRBJ2-5; D unclear. CDR3 length equals 13 residues. CDR1 and CDR2 (germline): MNHEY, SMNVEV (reference sequence). V lost 6 bases and J lost 0, with 8 bases in between. The CDR3 DNA sequence: TGTGCCAGCAGCCCGTCGTACCAAGAGACCCAGTACTTC. Translation: CASSPSYQETQYF.

The gene calls are TRBV4-1 and TRBJ1-2; weak D call: TRBD1 (5 bases). Trimming pared 8 bases from V and 3 bases from J, leaving 13 bases between. The CDR3 has 13 amino acids. Germline values: CDR1 MGHRA, CDR2 YSYEKL. The CDR3, as DNA: TGCGCCAGCTCCAGGGAAGGAGACTATGGCTACACCTTC. It translates to CASSREGDYGYTF.

The chain recombines TRBV5-6 with TRBJ2-2; 7 bases map to TRBD1. J was trimmed by 4 bases and V by 4 bases; bases with no gene match: 7. The germline CDR1 and CDR2 sequences are SGHDT and YYEEEE. The CDR3 length is 15 residues. The CDR3 loop is CASSPDRFGTGELFF. CDR3 nucleotides: TGTGCCAGCAGCCCGGACAGGTTTGGCACCGGGGAGCTGTTTTTT.

V is TRBV5-6 and J is TRBJ2-2; D is perhaps TRBD2 (5 bases). CDR1 is SGHDT, CDR2 YYEEEE, per germline. V gave up 1 base and J gave up 5 bases, with 9 bases separating them. The CDR3 covers 14 residues. For the CDR3, the DNA is TGTGCCAGCAGCTTGATGGGGAGAACCGGGGAGCTGTTTTTT. As protein: CASSLMGRTGELFF. The full variable domain, in which reference TRBV5-6 and TRBJ2-2 provide the parts outside the CDR3, is DAGVTQSPTHLIKTRGQQVTLRCSPKSGHDTVSWYQQALGQGPQFIFQYYEEEERQRGNFPDRFSGHQFPNYSSELNVNALLLGDSALYLCASSLMGRTGELFFGEGSRLTVL.